Sequencing of this T cell receptor (beta chain) was carried out in a study of spatial heterogeneity in lung cancer. Time point noted: sample taken at primary tumor resection. Without sorting, whole RNA was sequenced from tumor, nontumor lung or frozen PBMC. The junction had 5 bases not matched to a gene; V was cut back by 0 bases and J by 3 bases. The length of the CDR3 is 16 residues. In the library, each TCR cDNA molecule bore its own unique molecular identifier. One entry per CDR3 protein results from TCRdb running MiXCR on the 5' RACE reads. The sample lists tens of thousands of distinct CDR3 sequences, approximately 6.3% seen once, with roughly 12% in the top ten. This clonotype showed up many times.

This clonotype originated in a male donor with early-stage non-small cell lung cancer. The specimen was PBMCs, collected at surgery. The V and J genes are TRBV5-7 and TRBJ2-7, with TRBD2 matching over 11 bases. TRBV5-7 is given ORF status, its function remaining uncertain. CDR3 residues: CASSLALAGGNYEQYF. The CDR3, as DNA: TGTGCCAGCAGCTTGGCCCTAGCGGGGGGCAACTACGAGCAGTACTTC.